This TCR beta chain was identified during a study of blood T cell repertoires in COVID-19. Method: immunoSEQ multiplex PCR; TCRdb's copy keeps in-frame clones and lacks some. The sample contains about 250,000 clones, about 85% of which appear only once. This sequence originates from a woman aged 50 to 60 who had recovered from COVID-19. Sequenced sample: PBMCs or T cells enriched from blood (not recorded which).

CDR3: CASSSLNEQFF. CDR3 DNA sequence: TGTGCCAGCAGCTCACTCAATGAGCAGTTCTTC. This chain joins TRBV14 and TRBJ2-1; no clear D. This CDR3 region has 11 residues. Trimming shortened V by 5 bases and J by 6 bases, and 5 bases separated the two germline ends. From germline, CDR1 is SGHDN and CDR2 FVKESK.